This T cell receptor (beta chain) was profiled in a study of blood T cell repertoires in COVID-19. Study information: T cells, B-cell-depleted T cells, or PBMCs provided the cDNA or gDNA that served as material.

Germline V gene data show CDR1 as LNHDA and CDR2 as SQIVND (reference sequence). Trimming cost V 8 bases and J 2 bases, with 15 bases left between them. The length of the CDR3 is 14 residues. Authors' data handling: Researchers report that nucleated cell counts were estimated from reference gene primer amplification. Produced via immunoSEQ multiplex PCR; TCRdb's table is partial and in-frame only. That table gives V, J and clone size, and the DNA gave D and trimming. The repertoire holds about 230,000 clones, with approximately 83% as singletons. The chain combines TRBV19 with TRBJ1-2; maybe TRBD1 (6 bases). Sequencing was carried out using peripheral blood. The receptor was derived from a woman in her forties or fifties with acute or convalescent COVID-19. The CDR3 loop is CASQRGTENYGYTF. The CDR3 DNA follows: TGTGCCAGTCAAAGGGGGACGGAGAACTATGGCTACACCTTC.